The rows below give T cell receptor beta chains drawn from one sample of a study of T-cell reconstitution after alpha-beta-depleted transplantation in children. TCRdb re-derived calls from the PCR reads in MiXCR, one entry per CDR3 protein. The repertoire holds roughly 300,000 distinct CDR3 sequences, with 11% as singletons. Sequenced material: peripheral blood, taken 180 days after TCRalphabeta/CD19-depleted stem cell transplant. The receptors derive from a male patient aged 2-10 years who had a stem cell transplant for chronic granulomatous disease, so the T cells may come from the graft donor. Both conserved end residues are part of each CDR3. The D gene is left open where the match is weak. Rows may omit the clone size; those that give it use once, few, many or a size class.

TRBV12-3/TRBV12-4	TRBJ2-7	many	TRBD1	TGTGCCAGCACCTCCGGGACAGGGAGCTACGAGCAGTACTTC	CASTSGTGSYEQYF
TRBV7-9	TRBJ2-4	many	.	TGTGCCAGCAGCAACCTAGGAGGGGGACGAGCCAAAAACATTCAGTACTTC	CASSNLGGGRAKNIQYF
TRBV4-3	TRBJ2-5	many	.	TGCGCCAGCAGCCAAGAGATGGCGGGATGGGAGACCCAGTACTTC	CASSQEMAGWETQYF
TRBV12-3/TRBV12-4	TRBJ1-6	many	.	TGTGCCAGCAGTCACACCCGGGACAAGAAAAATTCACCCCTCCACTTT	CASSHTRDKKNSPLHF
TRBV18	TRBJ2-2	few	.	TGTGCCAGCTCACCACAGAATCCAGGAAGAAACACCGGGGAGCTGTTTTTT	CASSPQNPGRNTGELFF
TRBV20-1	TRBJ2-5	many	TRBD2	TGCAGTGCCCCAAAAATACTAGCGGGAGATGGGGAGACCCAGTACTTC	CSAPKILAGDGETQYF
TRBV5-8	TRBJ1-2	many	.	TGTGCCAGCAGCCCACTTCCATCGGTCGCCAACTATGGCTACACCTTC	CASSPLPSVANYGYTF
TRBV7-2	TRBJ1-4	many	.	TGTGCCAGCAGCGGGTCTCCGGGACCGACAGAAAAACTGTTTTTT	CASSGSPGPTEKLFF
TRBV7-2	TRBJ1-2	many	.	TGTGCCAGCAGCTTAGTCCTAGCTGCGCAGGGGCGCTATGGCTACACCTTC	CASSLVLAAQGRYGYTF
TRBV30	TRBJ1-3	few	TRBD1	TGTGCCTGGTTCCAGGGGGCGGGAGGAAACACCATATATTTT	CAWFQGAGGNTIYF
TRBV12-3/TRBV12-4	TRBJ2-7	few	TRBD2	TGTGCCAGCAGTTACTACGTGAGCGGGATATCCTACGAGCAGTACTTC	CASSYYVSGISYEQYF
TRBV7-3	TRBJ2-7	many	TRBD1	TGTGCCAGCAGCCCCTCCCGACAGGGGGAGCAGTACTTC	CASSPSRQGEQYF
TRBV28	TRBJ1-3	many	.	TGTGCCAGCAGTTTTCCAGGCAACACCATATATTTT	CASSFPGNTIYF
TRBV5-4	TRBJ1-4	many	TRBD1	TGTGCCAGCAGTCTCAGGACAGGGAGTGAAAAACTGTTTTTT	CASSLRTGSEKLFF
TRBV25-1	TRBJ2-7	many	TRBD1	TGTGCCAGCAGTGCCCAGGGGGCGGGGGAGCAGTACTTC	CASSAQGAGEQYF
TRBV10-3	TRBJ2-5	many	.	TGTGCCATCAGTGAGTCCCCTAGTGCTAGGGAGACCCAGTACTTC	CAISESPSARETQYF
TRBV11-2	TRBJ2-7	many	.	TGTGCCAGCAGCCGACTTAACTACGAGCAGTACTTC	CASSRLNYEQYF
TRBV7-3	TRBJ2-5	many	.	TGTGCCAGCAGCCAAGGGGGGGTTCAAGAGACCCAGTACTTC	CASSQGGVQETQYF
TRBV4-2	TRBJ2-2	few	TRBD2	TGTGCCAGCAAGCGGGGGTCCGGGGAGCTGTTTTTT	CASKRGSGELFF
TRBV6-1	TRBJ2-1	many	.	TGTGCCAGCAGTCTCTACTCCTACAATGAGCAGTTCTTC	CASSLYSYNEQFF
TRBV4-1	TRBJ2-3	few	.	TGCGCCAGCAGCCAAGCTTCAGATACGCAGTATTTT	CASSQASDTQYF
TRBV7-9	TRBJ1-5	many	.	TGTGCCAGCAGCTTAGGGGACACCATAAATCAGCCCCAGCATTTT	CASSLGDTINQPQHF
TRBV30	TRBJ1-1	many	TRBD1	TGTGCCTACCGACAGGGGCCCGAAAGAGCTTTCTTT	CAYRQGPERAFF
TRBV6-4	TRBJ2-1	.	.	TGTACCAGCAGCCCCTCGCCTAGCGTGCTTGGGGGCTCCTACAATGAGCAGTTCTTC	CTSSPSPSVLGGSYNEQFF
TRBV11-2	TRBJ2-3	.	TRBD2	TGTGCCAGCAGCTTACCCCGCGCTAGCGGGGACACAGATACGCAGTATTTT	CASSLPRASGDTDTQYF
TRBV7-6	TRBJ1-6	many	TRBD1	TGTGCCAGCAGCTCGGGACAGGGGGCAGGTTCACCCCTCCACTTT	CASSSGQGAGSPLHF
TRBV28	TRBJ2-7	many	.	TGTGCCAGCAGGGAGGGGTCCGAGCAGTACTTC	CASREGSEQYF
TRBV12-3/TRBV12-4	TRBJ2-5	many	TRBD2	TGTGCCAGCAGTTCCCTAGCGGGGGGCCGGAAAGAGACCCAGTACTTC	CASSSLAGGRKETQYF
TRBV7-6	TRBJ2-5	many	TRBD1	TGTGCCAGCAGAACCCAGGGGGCCCAGTCGGAGACCCAGTACTTC	CASRTQGAQSETQYF
TRBV7-8	TRBJ2-3	many	TRBD1	TGTGCCAGCAGCTTAGGGCGGACAGGGTATACAGATACGCAGTATTTT	CASSLGRTGYTDTQYF
TRBV3-1	TRBJ2-2	.	.	TGTGCCAGCAGCCATCTTAAGTCCGGGGAGCTGTTTTTT	CASSHLKSGELFF
TRBV7-8	TRBJ1-5	many	.	TGTGCCAGCAGCTCGTACCGGGACATAAATCAGCCCCAGCATTTT	CASSSYRDINQPQHF
TRBV5-1	TRBJ2-2	few	.	TGCGCCAGCAGCTCTCAGGGGCTAGCCGAGACCGGGGAGCTGTTTTTT	CASSSQGLAETGELFF
TRBV7-9	TRBJ2-2	many	.	TGTGCCAGCAGCTTAGGCTGGACTGTAACCGGGGAGCTGTTTTTT	CASSLGWTVTGELFF
TRBV29-1	TRBJ1-1	many	TRBD1	TGCAGCGTTGCAGGACAGGGCCCGAACACTGAAGCTTTCTTT	CSVAGQGPNTEAFF
TRBV7-3	TRBJ2-3	many	TRBD2	TGTGCCAGCAGCTTATCTGTACTAGCGACAGATACGCAGTATTTT	CASSLSVLATDTQYF
TRBV20-1	TRBJ2-7	many	.	TGCAGTGCTAGATCCTCAAGTACGTGGGACGGGGCCTACGAGCAGTACTTC	CSARSSSTWDGAYEQYF
TRBV7-8	TRBJ1-2	many	TRBD1	TGTGCCAGCAGCAACCCTCGGGGGACAGCCAACTCTAACTATGGCTACACCTTC	CASSNPRGTANSNYGYTF
TRBV15	TRBJ2-7	many	.	TGTGCCACCAGCAGAGATCACGACTTGTCCTACGAGCAGTACTTC	CATSRDHDLSYEQYF
TRBV13	TRBJ1-2	many	.	TGTGCCAGCAGCTCGTCTTTCGACTTTCTCCCTGGTTACTCCGATGGCTACACCTTC	CASSSSFDFLPGYSDGYTF
TRBV7-6	TRBJ2-1	many	.	TGTGCCAGCAGCCGTCGGGGTGGTGAGCAGTTCTTC	CASSRRGGEQFF
TRBV5-1	TRBJ2-1	many	TRBD2	TGCGCCAGCAGCTTTAGCGGGGGCGTCTCCTACAATGAGCAGTTCTTC	CASSFSGGVSYNEQFF
TRBV12-3/TRBV12-4	TRBJ2-3	many	TRBD2	TGTGCCAGCAGTCTAGGGTTCGAACGGGGGGGCCAAGATACGCAGTATTTT	CASSLGFERGGQDTQYF
TRBV28	TRBJ2-5	few	.	TGTGCCAGCAGTTTATACGAACAGGGTGGAAAAGAGACCCAGTACTTC	CASSLYEQGGKETQYF
TRBV12-3/TRBV12-4	TRBJ1-1	many	.	TGTGCCAGCAGCCGTTACACTGAAGCTTTCTTT	CASSRYTEAFF
TRBV20-1	TRBJ2-2	many	.	TGCAGTGCTCAAAACAGTGGGGCGGATACCGGGGAGCTGTTTTTT	CSAQNSGADTGELFF
TRBV29-1	TRBJ2-7	few	.	TGCAGCGTTGAAGGTCAGAACCACGAGCAGTACTTC	CSVEGQNHEQYF
TRBV19	TRBJ1-2	.	.	TGTGCCAGTAATTCTGTACAGTATGGCTACACCTTC	CASNSVQYGYTF
TRBV27	TRBJ2-7	many	TRBD2	TGTGCCAGCAGTTTAGGGGGGGTGGACGAGCAGTACTTC	CASSLGGVDEQYF
TRBV7-2	TRBJ2-1	many	TRBD1	TGTGCCAGCAGCTTGGGACAGGGGCTAGATGAGCAGTTCTTC	CASSLGQGLDEQFF
TRBV4-2	TRBJ2-3	.	.	TGTGCCAGCAGCCAAGATGGAGGCCTTGGAGGTACGCAGTATTTT	CASSQDGGLGGTQYF
TRBV20-1	TRBJ2-7	.	TRBD2	TGCAGTGCTAGTGGGACAGTGAGACTAGCGGGAGGGGTCTACGAGCAGTACTTC	CSASGTVRLAGGVYEQYF
TRBV18	TRBJ2-6	many	.	TGTGCCAGCTCACCAAGGAACACACTCCACTCTGGGGCCAACGTCCTGACTTTC	CASSPRNTLHSGANVLTF
TRBV3-1	TRBJ2-2	.	TRBD2	TGTGCCTTCAGCGGGGGGCGACTAGCGGGAGGACCGGGGACCGGGGAGCTGTTTTTT	CAFSGGRLAGGPGTGELFF
TRBV5-1	TRBJ2-6	many	TRBD1	TGCGCCAGCAGCTTGGGAGACAGGGCCCTTTCAGGGGCCAACGTCCTGACTTTC	CASSLGDRALSGANVLTF
TRBV5-6	TRBJ2-1	many	TRBD1	TGTGCCAGCAGCTTAATGACAGGGGGCCGGTACAATGAGCAGTTCTTC	CASSLMTGGRYNEQFF
TRBV20-1	TRBJ2-3	many	TRBD2	TGCAGTGTATGGGGGGGACTCACAGATACGCAGTATTTT	CSVWGGLTDTQYF
TRBV7-6	TRBJ2-1	many	.	TGTGCCAGCAGCTTAGGCGAACCTATGCTAGGGCCCAATGAGCAGTTCTTC	CASSLGEPMLGPNEQFF
TRBV25-1	TRBJ2-1	many	TRBD2	TGTGCCAGCAGTACTAGCGGGAACTACAATGAGCAGTTCTTC	CASSTSGNYNEQFF
TRBV6-2/TRBV6-3	TRBJ2-7	many	TRBD2	TGTGCCAGCGTCAGACCGGGACTAGCGCGGGACGAGCAGTACTTC	CASVRPGLARDEQYF